The next 4 T cell receptor beta chains were all read from a single sample in a study of memory CD4+ T cells and cytomegalovirus serostatus. Repertoires were generated with immunoSEQ multiplex PCR, while TCRdb's copy carries only in-frame clones and drops some. This sample has approximately 45,000 clones, with 79% found just once. The sort gate was single viable CD3+CD4+CD8-CD45RO+ cells for memory CD4+ T cells. Sequencing was performed on memory CD4+ T cells from blood. These receptors all come from an adult in good health and CMV-seronegative.

The chain employs TRBV2 and TRBJ2-7; D uncertain. The V gene's germline CDR1 is SNHLY and CDR2 FYNNEI. The V end was cut by 5 bases, the J end by 2 bases, with 4 bases between. The CDR3 extends over 11 amino acids. CDR3 sequence (DNA): TGTGCCAGCAGTTCTACCTACGAGCAGTACTTC. It translates to CASSSTYEQYF.

The chain links TRBV7-8 to TRBJ2-7, with D maybe TRBD1 (5 bases). Germline V lookup: CDR1 SGHVS, CDR2 FQNEAQ. V dropped 3 bases and J dropped 6 bases, with 9 bases sitting between them. The CDR3 contains 12 residues. DNA of the CDR3: TGTGCCAGCAGCTTCCAGGGTCTCGAGCAGTACTTC. It translates to CASSFQGLEQYF.

The chain has TRBV4-1 and TRBJ1-4, with TRBD1 matching over 7 bases. Trimming took 3 bases from V and 3 from J; bases not matched to a gene: 4. Germline V CDR1 and CDR2: MGHRA, YSYEKL. The CDR3 has 15 residues. The CDR3 sequence: CASSHTGAANEKLFF. The CDR3, as DNA: TGCGCCAGCAGCCATACAGGGGCGGCTAATGAAAAACTGTTTTTT.

Note on this clone: This sample also contains other DNA sequences that code for the same CDR3. This chain joins TRBV5-1 and TRBJ2-2, with TRBD1 as a possible D gene (5 bases). This CDR3 is 16 amino acids long. Trimming pared 1 base from V and 3 bases from J, leaving 13 bases between. Germline CDR1 reads SGHRS; CDR2 reads YFSETQ. The CDR3 DNA follows: TGCGCCAGCAGCTTGCTAGTCAGCAGGGACACCGGGGAGCTGTTTTTT. It codes for CASSLLVSRDTGELFF.